A single sample gave rise to the 28 T cell receptor beta chains below, sequenced in a study of blood T cells in healthy people across ages. A second about 7 to 12 cycle PCR used barcoded and J-beta primers. From the 5' RACE reads, TCRdb called clonotypes with MiXCR, one entry per CDR3 protein. The table lists 850,000 or so distinct CDR3 sequences, around 30% of them singletons. The sequenced sample was blood. The receptors come from a woman older than 75 in good health.

The CDR3 DNA follows: TGTGCCAGCCGGGATGGGTGGAATTCACCCCTCCACTTT. Amino acid sequence: CASRDGWNSPLHF. V gene TRBV6-2 or TRBV6-3 combines with J gene TRBJ1-6; D uncertain. The length of the CDR3 is 13 residues. The germline gives CDR1 MNHEY, CDR2 SVGEGT. V was shortened by 8 bases and J by 7 bases, with 12 bases between the two germline ends.

V gene TRBV29-1 combines with J gene TRBJ2-1; TRBD2 matches at 8 bases. CDR1 and CDR2 from the germline V gene are SQVTM and ANQGSEA. The CDR3 runs to 15 residues. The ends lost 8 bases at V and 2 bases at J; junction bases unmatched: 11. CDR3 protein: CSTILAEGAYNEQFF. Written as DNA, the CDR3 is TGCAGCACGATACTAGCGGAGGGGGCCTACAATGAGCAGTTCTTC.

This clonotype has more than one count but fewer than ten. A read error may explain this, as a much larger clone is one base away. The chain joins TRBV12-3 or TRBV12-4 to TRBJ2-1; 10 nucleotides agree with TRBD1. The closer fit of TRBJ2-7 to the DNA end suggests the J call may be wrong. The CDR3 sequence is 14 residues long. CDR3 nucleotide sequence: TGTGCCAGCAGTTTTTTGACAGGGGGCAATGAGCAGTACTTC. It is translated as CASSFLTGGNEQYF.

This chain uses TRBV5-1 with TRBJ2-5; D perhaps matches TRBD1 (7 bases). The germline V gene has CDR1 SGHRS and CDR2 YFSETQ. Trimming pared 1 base from V and 11 bases from J, leaving 15 bases between. The CDR3 is 13 amino acids. The CDR3 DNA sequence: TGCGCCAGCAGCTTGCAGGGGGGCAATGAGCAGTACTTC. This codes for CASSLQGGNEQYF. Based on the CDR3 plus reference TRBV5-1 and TRBJ2-5, the full variable domain is KAGVTQTPRYLIKTRGQQVTLSCSPISGHRSVSWYQQTPGQGLQFLFEYFSETQRNKGNFPGRFSGRQFSNSRSEMNVSTLELGDSALYLCASSLQGGNEQYFGPGTRLLVL.

This clonotype was counted ten times or more. The genes are TRBV7-2 and TRBJ2-7; 8 nucleotides match TRBD2. V was clipped by 5 bases and J by 5 bases; unmatched bases: 20. The CDR3 contains 18 residues. Germline CDR1 SGHTA, CDR2 FQGNSA. CDR3 loop: CASSLSGSGGVHSHEQYF. DNA of the CDR3: TGTGCCAGCAGCCTATCCGGGTCCGGGGGGGTCCACTCTCACGAGCAGTACTTC.

This clonotype turned up a few times. V gene TRBV2 combines with J gene TRBJ1-2; D remains ambiguous. V lost 9 bases to trimming and J lost 0 bases, with 8 bases between them. Germline V gene data show CDR1 as SNHLY and CDR2 as FYNNEI. The CDR3 extends over 12 amino acids. The CDR3 DNA reads TGTGCCAGTACCGGGACTAACTATGGCTACACCTTC. It encodes CASTGTNYGYTF.

The chain couples TRBV20-1 to TRBJ2-7; D is undetermined. Germline V gene sequence: CDR1 DFQATT, CDR2 SNEGSKA (reference sequence). Trimming left V 4 bases short and J 2 bases short, with 9 bases between. The CDR3 loop spans 12 amino acids. CDR3 coding DNA: TGCAGTGCTAAGAACAGCCCCTACGAGCAGTACTTC. It codes for CSAKNSPYEQYF.

This clonotype was detected only a few times. This may be a read error: a much more frequent sequence differs by one nucleotide. The gene calls are TRBV6-1 and TRBJ2-3; D is uncertain. This CDR3 has 13 amino acids. Germline CDR1 reads MNHNS; CDR2 reads SASEGT. V was shortened by 6 bases and J by 6 bases, with 13 bases between the two germline ends. The CDR3 spells CASRDRKGDTQYF. The CDR3 DNA is TGTGCCAGCAGGGATCGTAAAGGGGATACGCAGTATTTT.

This clonotype was seen more than once but under ten times. CDR3 nucleotide sequence: TGTGCCAGCAGCTTCAGCGCGGTTACTAGCGGGGGGACTGAGCAGTTCTTC. It translates to CASSFSAVTSGGTEQFF. This chain connects TRBV7-2 to TRBJ2-1; TRBD2 aligns across 12 bases. The CDR3 has 17 residues. The germline V gene encodes CDR1 SGHTA and CDR2 FQGNSA. V dropped 3 bases and J dropped 9; count of bases not matched to a gene: 12.

On this clonotype itself: A single base separates this from a much larger clone, so it may be a read error. The chain employs TRBV7-6 and TRBJ2-1; 9 positions match TRBD1. V lost 4 bases, J lost 6 bases, and 4 bases stayed unmatched. Per germline, CDR1 SGHVS and CDR2 FNYEAQ. The CDR3 length is 14 residues. The CDR3 protein is CASSWGGQGNEQFF. CDR3 nucleotide sequence: TGTGCCAGCAGCTGGGGGGGACAGGGCAATGAGCAGTTCTTC.

This clonotype was seen repeatedly, ten times or more. V and J are TRBV29-1 and TRBJ2-1, with 8 bases matching TRBD1. The germline CDR1 and CDR2 sequences are SQVTM and ANQGSEA. The junction had 9 bases not matched to a gene; V was cut back by 6 bases and J by 5 bases. The CDR3 totals 14 residues. The CDR3 nucleotides are TGCAGCGTCCCTTCTGGGACAGGTCACAATGAGCAGTTCTTC. Translation gives CSVPSGTGHNEQFF.

For this clonotype: The junction differs from germline at one of its ends, possibly a read error. This chain connects TRBV7-8 to TRBJ2-5; tentative D call: TRBD2 (7 bases). This CDR3 comprises 17 residues. From germline, CDR1 is SGHVS and CDR2 FQNEAQ. CDR3 loop: CASSLVARGPRLEAQYF. In DNA form, the CDR3 reads TGTGCCAGCAGCTTAGTTGCGCGGGGGCCACGGTTAGAGGCCCAGTACTTC.

This clonotype has just a few counts. V and J are TRBV6-1 and TRBJ2-3; D ambiguous. The V and J ends lost 6 bases and 2 bases respectively, with 15 bases between them. The germline V gene encodes CDR1 MNHNS and CDR2 SASEGT. The CDR3 totals 15 residues. The CDR3 loop reads CASRAWSFSTDTQYF. CDR3 nucleotides: TGTGCCAGCAGGGCGTGGAGCTTTTCCACAGATACGCAGTATTTT.

Ten or more counts support this clonotype. This chain uses TRBV6-6 with TRBJ2-3, with 12 bases fitting TRBD2. CDR1 and CDR2 from the germline V gene are MNHNY and SVGAGI (reference sequence). Unmatched junction bases numbered 7, after V lost 5 bases and J lost 4 bases. The CDR3 has 16 residues. The CDR3 here is CASSGQTSGGPDTQYF. The CDR3, as DNA: TGTGCCAGCAGTGGGCAGACTAGCGGGGGCCCAGATACGCAGTATTTT.

The rearrangement links TRBV7-9 to TRBJ2-1, with 10 bases aligning to TRBD1. V dropped 5 bases and J dropped 5; count of bases not matched to a gene: 9. Germline V gene data show CDR1 as SEHNR and CDR2 as FQNEAQ (reference sequence). This CDR3 region has 16 residues. The CDR3 bases are TGTGCCAGCAGCCTGACAGGGGGCGATGCCCACAATGAGCAGTTCTTC. This translates into CASSLTGGDAHNEQFF.

Turning to this clonotype: A junction boundary mismatches the germline segment, possibly from a read error. The chain carries TRBV12-3 or TRBV12-4 and TRBJ2-3, with D possibly matching TRBD1 (6 bases). The CDR3 has 13 amino acids. The CDR3 DNA follows: TGTGCCAGCAGTATAGTTGGGGGACATACGCAATATTTT. Protein product: CASSIVGGHTQYF.

The chain uses TRBV7-2 and TRBJ2-3, with D perhaps matching TRBD2 (6 bases). CDR1 and CDR2 (germline): SGHTA, FQGNSA. V was trimmed by 0 bases and J by 2 bases, leaving 15 bases between them. The length of the CDR3 is 17 residues. The CDR3 sequence: CASSLARIRGVTDTQYF. In DNA, the CDR3 is TGTGCCAGCAGCTTAGCGCGGATTCGCGGGGTCACAGATACGCAGTATTTT.

Details on this clonotype: Just one base apart from a much larger clone, this may be a read error. J is TRBJ2-1 and V is TRBV27; tentatively, D is TRBD2 (5 bases). The length of the CDR3 is 13 residues. Germline CDR1 and CDR2: MNHEY and SMNVEV (reference sequence). CDR3 DNA sequence: TGTGTCAGCAGGACGGACCCCGGGGATGAGCAGTTCTTC. It specifies CVSRTDPGDEQFF.

The genes are TRBV6-2 or TRBV6-3 and TRBJ2-2; D is perhaps TRBD2 (5 bases). The CDR3 is 15 residues long. The germline V gene has CDR1 MNHEY and CDR2 SVGEGT. Trimming removed 0 bases from V and 4 bases from J, with 9 bases in between. The CDR3 loop reads CASSYSRGSTGELFF. The CDR3 DNA sequence: TGTGCCAGCAGTTACTCGAGAGGGTCCACCGGGGAGCTGTTTTTT.

The genes are TRBV21-1 and TRBJ2-1; TRBD1 was called by the table and not checked on the DNA. TRBV21-1 is labeled a pseudogene. The CDR3 has 17 residues. The CDR3 DNA sequence: TGTGCCAGCGGCAAAGCGCGGACAGGAGAGATTTACAATGAGCAGTTCTTC. Its translation is CASGKARTGEIYNEQFF.

This clonotype was detected ten times or more. The rearrangement links TRBV7-2 to TRBJ2-3, with 7 nucleotides matching TRBD1. V dropped 3 bases and J dropped 4; count of bases not matched to a gene: 7. The CDR3 runs to 15 residues. CDR1 is SGHTA and CDR2 is FQGNSA in the germline V gene. The CDR3 DNA reads TGTGCCAGCAGCTTTCTGACAGGGCTCTCAGATACGCAGTATTTT. This sequence encodes CASSFLTGLSDTQYF.

About this clonotype itself: This may stem from a read error, because a much larger clone lies one nucleotide away. This chain joins TRBV6-6 and TRBJ2-7; 9 nucleotides line up with TRBD1. The CDR3 loop spans 14 amino acids. With V trimmed by 2 bases and J by 10 bases, 9 bases remained unmatched. CDR1 is MNHNY and CDR2 is SVGAGI in the germline V gene (reference sequence). CDR3 coding DNA: TGTGCCAGCAGTTACCCACAGGGGGCTGAGATCCAGTACTTC. Encoded protein: CASSYPQGAEIQYF.

This clonotype was detected a few times. V gene TRBV7-2 combines with J gene TRBJ2-7; D possibly matches TRBD1 or TRBD2 (6 bases each). The CDR3 is 14 amino acids. V was cut by 6 bases and J by 10 bases, with 22 bases left in between. The germline CDR1 and CDR2 sequences are SGHTA and FQGNSA. CDR3 amino acids: CASSQQRAGEAQYF. CDR3 in DNA: TGTGCCAGCAGTCAACAGAGGGCAGGGGAGGCCCAGTACTTC.

This clonotype appeared many times. The J gene is TRBJ2-3, the V gene TRBV12-3 or TRBV12-4, with a weak D call TRBD1 (6 bases). The V and J ends lost 3 bases and 3 bases respectively, with 10 bases between them. The CDR3 covers 14 residues. CDR3 sequence: CASSFDQGTDTQYF. The CDR3 region has the DNA TGTGCCAGCAGTTTCGATCAGGGGACAGATACGCAGTATTTT.

The chain is built from TRBV28 and TRBJ2-2; 7 bases are a match to TRBD2. The CDR3 is 14 residues long. Germline V lookup: CDR1 MDHEN, CDR2 SYDVKM. V shed 6 bases, J shed 5 bases, and the junction held 6 bases outside the gene matches. The DNA for the CDR3 is TGTGCCAGCAGCGAAGCGGGGAGGACCGGGGAGCTGTTTTTT. It codes for CASSEAGRTGELFF. Complete variable domain (other parts from reference TRBV28 and TRBJ2-2): DVKVTQSSRYLVKRTGEKVFLECVQDMDHENMFWYRQDPGLGLRLIYFSYDVKMKEKGDIPEGYSVSREKKERFSLILESASTNQTSMYLCASSEAGRTGELFFGEGSRLTVL.

Ten or more counts support this clonotype. The genes are TRBV7-2 and TRBJ1-6, with 11 bases lining up with TRBD1. CDR1 is SGHTA, CDR2 FQGNSA, per germline. The CDR3 has 14 amino acids. Unmatched junction bases numbered 4, after V lost 5 bases and J lost 10 bases. The CDR3: CASSPGTGGSPLHF. CDR3 bases: TGTGCCAGCAGCCCCGGGACAGGGGGATCACCCCTCCACTTT.

This clonotype was counted many times. The rearrangement joins TRBV28 to TRBJ1-2; 7 bases are a match to TRBD1. Per the germline V gene, CDR1 is MDHEN and CDR2 is SYDVKM. This CDR3 spans 12 amino acids. V lost 2 bases to trimming and J lost 8 bases; unmatched junction nucleotides: 2. Here the CDR3 DNA reads TGTGCCAGCAGTTTACAGGGGGACGGCTACACCTTC. Translating it yields CASSLQGDGYTF.

At least ten counts were recorded for this clonotype. The rearrangement uses TRBV6-5 and TRBJ1-6; TRBD1 is a possible D gene (5 bases). The CDR3 loop spans 15 amino acids. Trimming shortened V by 9 bases and J by 2 bases, and 14 bases separated the two germline ends. Germline V gene sequence: CDR1 MNHEY, CDR2 SVGAGI. The CDR3 coding sequence is TGTGCCAGTAAGGACACCAGCGCCTATAATTCACCCCTCCACTTT. Its protein product is CASKDTSAYNSPLHF.